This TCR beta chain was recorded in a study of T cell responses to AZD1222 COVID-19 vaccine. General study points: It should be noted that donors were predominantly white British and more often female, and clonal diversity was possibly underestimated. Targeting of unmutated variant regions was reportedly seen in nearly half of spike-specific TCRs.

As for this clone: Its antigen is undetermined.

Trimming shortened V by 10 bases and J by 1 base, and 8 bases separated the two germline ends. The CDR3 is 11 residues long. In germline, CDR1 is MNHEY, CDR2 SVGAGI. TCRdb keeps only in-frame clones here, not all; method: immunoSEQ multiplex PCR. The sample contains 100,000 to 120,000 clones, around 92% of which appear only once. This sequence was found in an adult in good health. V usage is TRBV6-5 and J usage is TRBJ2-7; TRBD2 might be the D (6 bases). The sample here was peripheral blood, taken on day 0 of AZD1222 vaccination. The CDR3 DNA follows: TGTGCCACGGGGGAGTCCTACGAGCAGTACTTC. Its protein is CATGESYEQYF.